A selection of T cell receptor beta chains follows, all from one sample in a study of cytomegalovirus exposure and HLA in healthy donors. Assay used: immunoSEQ multiplex PCR; TCRdb lists only in-frame clones, some missing. This sample has a few hundred thousand clones, with 65% to 90% found just once. The source material was PBMCs. The receptors stem from a girl aged 5-17 years in good health and CMV-seronegative. CDR3s leave out the opening cysteine and the closing phenylalanine or tryptophan. D genes are given only for firm matches. A clone size is listed for some rows: how often the clone was seen (once, few, many), or a class if it is expanded.

clone size | D gene | V gene | CDR3 protein
. | TRBD1 | TRBV28 | ASSLSDRGLNGYT
. | TRBD1 | TRBV11-2 | ASTMDRRNSPLH
once | TRBD1 | TRBV30 | ASEQGDYGYT
. | . | TRBV7-2 | ASSLEFSETQY
once | TRBD1 | TRBV6-6 | ASSGRTGDYEQY
. | . | TRBV28 | ASIAAVSPPYEQY
few | TRBD1 | TRBV7-3 | ASSFSGGDTEAF
. | . | TRBV7-9 | ASSLGGIYEQY
. | . | TRBV14 | ASSQVWSAWYEQY
few | TRBD1 | TRBV27 | ASTRQGADTQY
. | . | TRBV30 | AWAPGVYNEQF
. | TRBD2 | TRBV7-2 | ASSLLGGGADTGELF
. | . | TRBV7-2 | ASSLEVGEQY
. | . | TRBV29-1 | SVRVLDEQF
. | TRBD2 | TRBV28 | ASSISGGLSYEQY
few | . | TRBV21-1 | ASSSTGSNQPQH
. | TRBD2 | TRBV28 | ASSYSGGHNEQF
. | TRBD1 | TRBV6-1 | ASSELQNRGRRDRAQETQY
once | TRBD1 | TRBV28 | ASSAHLAQGAGSPLH
. | TRBD2 | TRBV5-4 | ASSSGLARHQETQY
. | TRBD2 | TRBV9 | ASSVWSGGVSTDTQY
. | . | TRBV6-5 | ASSYRFGRNVGEAF
. | TRBD1 | TRBV10-3 | AISYRDSYTDTQY
. | TRBD1 | TRBV29-1 | SVEYRGQDTEAF
. | TRBD1 | TRBV5-8 | ASSAGTDFYEQY
. | . | TRBV28 | ASSDTGYSEAF
. | TRBD2 | TRBV5-6 | ASSLLAGGTDTQY
. | . | TRBV27 | ASSFGGLWEQY
. | TRBD1 | TRBV2 | ASRDRTGSLFGETQY
. | . | TRBV5-4 | ASSLQGFGEQY
once | . | TRBV5-4 | ASSPARTERGYT
. | TRBD2 | TRBV7-6 | ASSLGLLAGAYNEQF
. | . | TRBV5-1 | ASSFRMESYNEQF
. | . | TRBV7-9 | ASSVGAGPEGGRGQPQH
. | . | TRBV7-7 | ASSLRGKTAIYFYGYT